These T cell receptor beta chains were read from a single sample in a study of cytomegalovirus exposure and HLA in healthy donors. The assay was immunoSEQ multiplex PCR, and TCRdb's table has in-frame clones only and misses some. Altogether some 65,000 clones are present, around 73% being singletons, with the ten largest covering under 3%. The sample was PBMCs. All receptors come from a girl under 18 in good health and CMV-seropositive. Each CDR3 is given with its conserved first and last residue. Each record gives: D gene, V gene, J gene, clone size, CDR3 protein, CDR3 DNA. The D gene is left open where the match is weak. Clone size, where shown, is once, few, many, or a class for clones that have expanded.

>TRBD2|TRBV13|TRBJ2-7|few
CASSSRTSGFGEQYF
TGTGCCAGCAGCTCTCGGACTAGCGGCTTCGGCGAGCAGTACTTC
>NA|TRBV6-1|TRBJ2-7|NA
CASSVQGDFSYEQYF
TGTGCCAGCAGTGTCCAGGGTGACTTCTCCTACGAGCAGTACTTC
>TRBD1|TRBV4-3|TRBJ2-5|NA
CASSQDGDREGETQYF
TGCGCCAGCAGCCAAGATGGGGACAGGGAGGGAGAGACCCAGTACTTC
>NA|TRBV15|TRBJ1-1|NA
CATSRDRGVVGGEAFF
TGTGCCACCAGCAGAGATCGGGGAGTGGTCGGGGGTGAAGCTTTCTTT
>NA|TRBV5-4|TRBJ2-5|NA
CASSLPSPIADRWYQETQYF
TGTGCCAGCAGCTTACCTTCGCCGATAGCGGACCGTTGGTACCAAGAGACCCAGTACTTC
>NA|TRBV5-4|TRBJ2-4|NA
CASSPRGPGGGNIQYF
TGTGCCAGCAGCCCGCGGGGCCCCGGGGGTGGAAACATTCAGTACTTC
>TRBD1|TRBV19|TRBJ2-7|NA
CASSNRDSSYEQYF
TGTGCCAGTAGTAACCGGGACAGCTCCTACGAGCAGTACTTC
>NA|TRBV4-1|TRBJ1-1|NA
CASSPRSSMNTEAFF
TGCGCCAGCAGCCCCCGGTCGAGTATGAACACTGAAGCTTTCTTT
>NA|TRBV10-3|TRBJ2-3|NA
CAISVLADTQYF
TGTGCCATCAGCGTACTAGCTGATACGCAGTATTTT
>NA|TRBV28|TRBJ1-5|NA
CASSLEASSDQPQHF
TGTGCCAGCAGTTTGGAAGCTTCTAGCGATCAGCCCCAGCATTTT
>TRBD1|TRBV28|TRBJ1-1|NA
CASSLFNDRAPKEAFF
TGTGCCAGCAGTTTATTTAACGACAGGGCGCCGAAAGAGGCTTTCTTT
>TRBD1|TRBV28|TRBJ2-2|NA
CASRPGTENTGELFF
TGTGCCAGCAGACCCGGGACAGAGAACACCGGGGAGCTGTTTTTT
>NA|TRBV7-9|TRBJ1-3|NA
CASSIQTETGNTIYF
TGTGCCAGCAGCATCCAGACAGAAACTGGAAACACCATATATTTT
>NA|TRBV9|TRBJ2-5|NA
CASSPATAGETQYF
TGTGCCAGCAGCCCCGCGACGGCGGGAGAGACCCAGTACTTC
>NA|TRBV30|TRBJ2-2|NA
CARNVRGTGELFF
TGTGCCCGGAATGTACGGGGCACCGGGGAGCTGTTTTTT
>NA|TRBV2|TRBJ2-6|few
CASSSNHISGANVLTF
TGTGCCAGCAGTAGTAACCACATTTCTGGGGCCAACGTCCTGACTTTC
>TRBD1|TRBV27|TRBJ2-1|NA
CASSLDRGSSQFF
TGTGCCAGCAGTCTAGACAGGGGGAGCTCGCAGTTCTTC
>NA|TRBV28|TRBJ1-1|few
CASRTRLGGNTEAFF
TGTGCCAGCAGGACTCGGTTGGGGGGAAACACTGAAGCTTTCTTT
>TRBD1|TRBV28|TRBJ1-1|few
CASSPNRGRLIETEAFF
TGTGCCAGCAGTCCCAACAGGGGAAGGTTAATTGAAACTGAAGCTTTCTTT
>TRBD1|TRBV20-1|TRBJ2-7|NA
CSARTGEEQYF
TGCAGTGCCCGAACAGGGGAAGAGCAGTACTTC
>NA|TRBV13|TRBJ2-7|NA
CASSSLRGYEQYF
TGTGCCAGCAGCTCCTTACGAGGGTACGAGCAGTACTTC
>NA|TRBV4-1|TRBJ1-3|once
CASSQDAGLNTIYF
TGCGCCAGCAGCCAAGACGCAGGGCTGAACACCATATATTTT
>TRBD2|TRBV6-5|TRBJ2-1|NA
CASSTNGLAEQFF
TGTGCCAGCAGCACTAATGGACTAGCGGAGCAGTTCTTC
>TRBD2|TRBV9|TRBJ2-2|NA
CASSAIAGHTGELFF
TGTGCCAGCAGCGCGATAGCGGGACACACCGGGGAGCTGTTTTTT
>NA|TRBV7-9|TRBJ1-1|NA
CASSLAKPLRGRGTEAFF
TGTGCCAGCAGCTTAGCGAAACCACTCAGGGGTCGGGGCACTGAAGCTTTCTTT
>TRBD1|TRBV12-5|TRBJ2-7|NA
CASGRDRGYEQYF
TGTGCTAGTGGCCGGGACAGGGGATACGAGCAGTACTTC
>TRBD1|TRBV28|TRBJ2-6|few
CASITGGSGANVLTF
TGTGCCAGCATTACAGGGGGCTCTGGGGCCAACGTCCTGACTTTC
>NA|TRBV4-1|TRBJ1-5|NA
CASSPEPFSNQPQHF
TGCGCCAGCAGCCCGGAGCCTTTTAGCAATCAGCCCCAGCATTTT
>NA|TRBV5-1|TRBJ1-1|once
CASSSRGTDTEAFF
TGCGCCAGCAGCTCACGGGGAACGGACACTGAAGCTTTCTTT
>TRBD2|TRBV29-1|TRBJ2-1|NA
CSVGRGANPGGNEQFF
TGCAGCGTTGGGCGGGGGGCCAACCCCGGCGGCAATGAGCAGTTCTTC
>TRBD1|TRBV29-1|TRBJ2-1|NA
CSVVRQGYYNEQFF
TGCAGCGTTGTACGACAGGGTTACTACAATGAGCAGTTCTTC
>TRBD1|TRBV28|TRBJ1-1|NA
CASTRSIQGTEAFF
TGTGCCAGCACTAGGTCAATACAGGGGACTGAAGCTTTCTTT
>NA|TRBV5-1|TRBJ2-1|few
CASSLGANGEQFF
TGCGCCAGCAGCTTGGGAGCCAATGGTGAGCAGTTCTTC
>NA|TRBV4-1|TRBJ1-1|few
CASSHLGRRDTEAFF
TGCGCCAGCAGCCATCTAGGGCGGAGGGACACTGAAGCTTTCTTT
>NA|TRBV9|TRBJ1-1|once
CASSQDGGRGDTEAFF
TGTGCCAGCAGCCAAGACGGGGGGAGAGGGGACACTGAAGCTTTCTTT
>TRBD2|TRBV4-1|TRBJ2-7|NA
CASSQESLAGGGGIYEQYF
TGCGCCAGCAGCCAAGAGAGTCTAGCGGGAGGGGGGGGGATCTACGAGCAGTACTTC
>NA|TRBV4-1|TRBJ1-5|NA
CASGGGSHQPQHF
TGCGCCAGCGGCGGGGGGAGCCATCAGCCCCAGCATTTT
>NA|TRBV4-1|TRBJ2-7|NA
CASSQLLGYEQYF
TGCGCCAGCAGCCAGTTACTAGGCTACGAGCAGTACTTC
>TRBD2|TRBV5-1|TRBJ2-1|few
CASSLVFGGGLYNEQFF
TGCGCCAGCAGCTTGGTCTTCGGGGGGGGACTATACAATGAGCAGTTCTTC
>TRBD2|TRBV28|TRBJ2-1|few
CASSPQGGLERNEQFF
TGTGCCAGCAGTCCCCAAGGGGGACTAGAACGCAATGAGCAGTTCTTC
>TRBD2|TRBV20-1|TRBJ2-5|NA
CSGGLKETQYF
TGCAGTGGGGGACTAAAAGAGACCCAGTACTTC
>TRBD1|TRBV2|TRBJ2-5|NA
CASSGDRGLETQYF
TGTGCCAGCAGCGGGGACAGGGGGTTGGAGACCCAGTACTTC
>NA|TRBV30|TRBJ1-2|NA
CARGGPRGIVGYTF
TGTGCCCGGGGGGGACCGCGAGGGATAGTTGGCTACACCTTC
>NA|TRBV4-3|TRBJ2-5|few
CASSQVWGEGTQYF
TGCGCCAGCAGCCAAGTTTGGGGAGAGGGGACCCAGTACTTC
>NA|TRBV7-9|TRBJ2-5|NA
CASSLGGSRETQYF
TGTGCCAGCAGCTTAGGAGGCTCACGGGAGACCCAGTACTTC
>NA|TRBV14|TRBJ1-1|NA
CASSESGRAVAEAFF
TGTGCCAGCAGCGAATCGGGCAGGGCGGTCGCTGAAGCTTTCTTT
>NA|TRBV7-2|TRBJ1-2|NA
CASSLDHGVYGYTF
TGTGCCAGCAGTTTGGATCATGGAGTCTATGGCTACACCTTC
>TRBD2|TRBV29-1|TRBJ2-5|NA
CSVLRLAGGPETQYF
TGCAGCGTGCTAAGACTAGCGGGGGGCCCAGAGACCCAGTACTTC
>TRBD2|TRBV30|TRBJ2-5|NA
CAWSVTAGAETQYF
TGTGCCTGGAGTGTTACGGCGGGAGCAGAGACCCAGTACTTC
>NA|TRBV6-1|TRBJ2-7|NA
CASSEAPEVYEQYF
TGTGCCAGCAGTGAAGCCCCCGAGGTTTACGAGCAGTACTTC
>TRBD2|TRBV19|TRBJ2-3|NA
CASSKGLAGDSDTQYF
TGTGCCAGTAGTAAAGGGCTAGCGGGAGACTCGGATACGCAGTATTTT